This T cell receptor beta chain was recorded in a study of human T cells and chemical hapten exposure. The germline V and J ends were trimmed by 5 bases and 7 bases, with 10 bases remaining between them. This CDR3 has 12 residues. Looked up from germline, CDR1 is SGHTA and CDR2 is FQGNSA. Time point denoted: patch test 1, 2 weeks after DPC sensitization. Stated treatment: therapeutic diphenylcyclopropenone sensitization with weekly scalp DPC. Blood collection happened ahead of applying each patch test. As regards this clonotype: What it binds is not known.

Via MiXCR, TCRdb re-called the RACE reads, giving one row per CDR3 protein. This table has 85,000 to 100,000 distinct CDR3 sequences, around 11% appearing once. Overall study results and limits: With regard to DPC sensitization, TCRs above 1 in 1000 frequency did not change.

The gene calls are TRBV7-2 and TRBJ2-3; D is unresolved. Specimen: whole blood, collected in connection with sensitization to the hapten diphenylcyclopropenone (DPC). This receptor was obtained from a woman aged 40 to 50 with alopecia areata. Some clones in this sample may be carry-over from other donors' samples. The CDR3, as DNA: TGTGCCAGCAGCCCTGCTATAAATACGCAGTATTTT. Residues: CASSPAINTQYF.